This T cell receptor (beta chain) emerged from a study of OX40 agonist ivuxolimab in advanced cancers. Study overall: Ivuxolimab, an antibody acting as an agonist of OX40 (CD134), was used to treat patients.

V lost 6 bases and J lost 0, with 15 bases in between. Per the germline V gene, CDR1 is MNHEY and CDR2 is SVGAGI. This CDR3 region has 15 residues. The method was immunoSEQ multiplex PCR; TCRdb's version includes in-frame clones alone and lacks a portion of them. The data contain just under 65,000 clones, about 90% of them seen just once; the ten biggest clones take up approximately 5.2%. Study conclusions and caveats: It was also the case that some nonresponders had low normalized T-cell clonal expansion. Circulating CD4+ and CD8+ T cells showed clonal expansion by week 6 at 0.1 to 3.0 mg/kg.

Concerning this clone itself: Its antigen remains unidentified.

The chain joins TRBV6-5 to TRBJ2-7, with D possibly matching TRBD1 (6 bases). The sample here was CD4+ or CD8+ T cells sorted from blood, taken in a trial of the OX40 agonist ivuxolimab. The clonotype originates from an adult with an advanced solid tumor such as melanoma, head and neck, liver or kidney cancer. The CDR3 nucleotides are TGTGCCAGCAGCCCCAGGGGCGGCCCCTCCTACGAGCAGTACTTC. Protein: CASSPRGGPSYEQYF.